The T cell receptor beta chain described here comes from a study of T-cell memory formation after mild COVID-19. Findings of the study overall: Contracting CD4+ clones were located mainly in CM and EM, and CD8+ clones in EMRA. Pre-infection memory harbored some responding clones, suggesting cross-reactive memory joined. Clones contracting across day 15 to 85 had a balanced CD4/CD8 profile; later expanding clones leaned CD4+.

It was 5'RACE with constant-segment primers that produced the TCR alpha and TCR beta cDNA libraries, which carried sample barcodes and UMIs. TCRdb processed the 5' RACE reads anew with MiXCR; each CDR3 protein has one entry. The data contain about 170,000 distinct CDR3 sequences, approximately 13% of them seen just once; the ten biggest clones take up 2.5% to 4%. V lost 5 bases and J lost 5; bases outside the gene matches: 7. The CDR3 extends over 15 amino acids. Many counts were recorded for this clonotype. Antigen unknown. Sequenced: PBMCs or a T cell subset sorted from them (not recorded which). The genes are TRBV12-3 or TRBV12-4 and TRBJ2-5, with 11 bases identical to TRBD1. The sequence was obtained from a man aged 18 to 29 who had mild COVID-19 (a few samples of this study predate the infection). Cell type and time point are not known. CDR3: CASSPLGTGGETQYF. The CDR3 DNA follows: TGTGCCAGCAGTCCCCTCGGGACAGGGGGGGAGACCCAGTACTTC.